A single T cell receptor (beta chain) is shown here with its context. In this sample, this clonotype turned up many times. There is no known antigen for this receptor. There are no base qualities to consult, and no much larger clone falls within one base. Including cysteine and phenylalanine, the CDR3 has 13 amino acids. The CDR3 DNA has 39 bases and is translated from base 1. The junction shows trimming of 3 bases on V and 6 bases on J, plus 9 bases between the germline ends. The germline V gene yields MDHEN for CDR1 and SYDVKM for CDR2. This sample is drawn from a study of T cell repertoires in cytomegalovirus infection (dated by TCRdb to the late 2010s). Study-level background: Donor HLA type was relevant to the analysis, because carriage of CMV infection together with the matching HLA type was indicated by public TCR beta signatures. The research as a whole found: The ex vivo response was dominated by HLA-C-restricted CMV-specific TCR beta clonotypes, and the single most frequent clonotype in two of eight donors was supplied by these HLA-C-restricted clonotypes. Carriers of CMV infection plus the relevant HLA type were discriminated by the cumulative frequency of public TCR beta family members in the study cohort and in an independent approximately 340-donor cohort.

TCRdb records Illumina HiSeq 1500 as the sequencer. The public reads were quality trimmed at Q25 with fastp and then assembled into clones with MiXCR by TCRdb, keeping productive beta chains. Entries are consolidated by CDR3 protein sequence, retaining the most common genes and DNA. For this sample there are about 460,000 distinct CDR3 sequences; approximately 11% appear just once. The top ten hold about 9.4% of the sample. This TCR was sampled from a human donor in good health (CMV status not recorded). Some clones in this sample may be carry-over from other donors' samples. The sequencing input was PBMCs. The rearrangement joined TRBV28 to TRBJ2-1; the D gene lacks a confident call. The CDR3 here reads CASSFVVPNEQFF. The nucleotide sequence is TGTGCCAGCAGTTTTGTCGTCCCCAATGAGCAGTTCTTC.